This passage covers 21 T cell receptor beta chains from one sample sequenced in a study of OX40 agonist ivuxolimab in advanced cancers. Clones were read by immunoSEQ multiplex PCR, and TCRdb kept only the in-frame ones, dropping some. The sample carries roughly 35,000 clones, around 80% recorded once. The sample consisted of CD4+ or CD8+ T cells sorted from blood, taken in a trial of the OX40 agonist ivuxolimab. Receptors originate from an adult with an advanced solid tumor such as melanoma, head and neck, liver or kidney cancer.

Only one count was recorded for this clone. The V and J genes are TRBV7-2 and TRBJ2-6; D uncertain. Germline assignment: CDR1 SGHTA and CDR2 FQGNSA. The CDR3 is made up of 15 amino acids. Trimming stripped 3 bases from V and 0 bases from J, with 6 bases between. The CDR3 protein is CASSFSASGANVLTF. As DNA, the CDR3 is TGTGCCAGCAGCTTTTCTGCCTCTGGGGCCAACGTCCTGACTTTC. The whole variable domain, filled in from reference TRBV7-2 and TRBJ2-6, reads GAGVSQSPSNKVTEKGKDVELRCDPISGHTALYWYRQSLGQGLEFLIYFQGNSAPDKSGLPSDRFSAERTGGSVSTLTIQRTQQEDSAVYLCASSFSASGANVLTFGAGSRLTVL.

The V call is TRBV6-1, the J call TRBJ2-7; possibly TRBD1 for D (6 bases). Germline-derived CDR1 and CDR2 are MNHNS and SASEGT. V was clipped by 6 bases and J by 1 base, with 13 bases between them. The CDR3 covers 14 residues. CDR3 nucleotides: TGTGCCAGCAGGCCAGGGGTCCGGTCCTACGAGCAGTACTTC. It encodes CASRPGVRSYEQYF.

This chain connects TRBV19 to TRBJ1-1; TRBD1 agrees at 12 bases. The CDR3 is made up of 15 amino acids. Looked up from germline, CDR1 is LNHDA and CDR2 is SQIVND (reference sequence). With V trimmed by 5 bases and J by 2 bases, 3 bases remained unmatched. CDR3 residues: CASSAGTGGNTEAFF. In DNA form, the CDR3 reads TGTGCCAGTAGTGCCGGGACAGGGGGCAACACTGAAGCTTTCTTT.

This rearrangement joins TRBV18 to TRBJ1-5, with D possibly being TRBD1 (5 bases). There are 14 residues in the CDR3. Germline-derived CDR1 and CDR2 are KGHSH and LQKENI. Between the trimmed V and J ends, which lost 3 bases and 8 bases, there was a span of 14 bases. The CDR3 protein is CASSPGAGNEPQHF. The CDR3 DNA reads as TGTGCCAGCTCACCCGGGGCCGGGAATGAGCCCCAGCATTTT.

The CDR3, as DNA: TGTGCCAGCAGCCGCGGGAAGGGGGAGGAGTATTTT. It specifies CASSRGKGEEYF. This sequence joins TRBV7-9 and TRBJ2-3; D tentatively reads TRBD1 or TRBD2 (6 bases each). V lost 5 bases to trimming and J lost 13 bases, with 16 bases between them. The CDR3 extends over 12 amino acids. From germline, CDR1 is SEHNR and CDR2 FQNEAQ (reference sequence).

This chain uses TRBV5-4 with TRBJ2-7; 9 positions match TRBD1. With V trimmed by 0 bases and J by 4 bases, 8 bases remained unmatched. CDR1 is SGHNT, CDR2 YYREEE, per germline (reference sequence). The CDR3 contains 16 residues. This CDR3 reads CASSLGTGTGQYEQYF. DNA for the CDR3: TGTGCCAGCAGCTTGGGAACCGGGACAGGGCAATACGAGCAGTACTTC. The full variable domain, in which reference TRBV5-4 and TRBJ2-7 provide the parts outside the CDR3, is ETGVTQSPTHLIKTRGQQVTLRCSSQSGHNTVSWYQQALGQGPQFIFQYYREEENGRGNFPPRFSGLQFPNYSSELNVNALELDDSALYLCASSLGTGTGQYEQYFGPGTRLTVT.

This clone is judged medium-sized. The V call is TRBV9, the J call TRBJ2-3; D may be TRBD2 (5 bases). V was shortened by 0 bases and J by 2 bases, with 10 bases between the two germline ends. CDR1 is SGDLS and CDR2 is YYNGEE in the germline V gene. The CDR3 is 15 amino acids. This CDR3 is CASSVDQRYTDTQYF. CDR3 in DNA: TGTGCCAGCAGCGTAGATCAGCGGTACACAGATACGCAGTATTTT.

The V call is TRBV7-3, the J call TRBJ2-1; 8 bases match TRBD1. This CDR3 spans 15 amino acids. V dropped 4 bases and J dropped 7; count of bases not matched to a gene: 9. CDR1 SGHTA and CDR2 FQGTGA come from the germline V gene. As DNA, the CDR3 is TGTGCCAGCAGCTCGCGGGACAGGATTTCAAATGAGCAGTTCTTC. Translated, it gives CASSSRDRISNEQFF.

A few counts support this clone. This chain links TRBV7-2 with TRBJ1-5; D is ambiguous. Deletions cut 1 base from V and 4 bases from J, with 11 bases between. Germline lookup yields CDR1 SGHTA and CDR2 FQGNSA. The CDR3 is 15 residues long. CDR3 protein: CASSLDGSGNQPQHF. CDR3 nucleotide sequence: TGTGCCAGCAGCTTAGACGGGTCGGGGAATCAGCCCCAGCATTTT.

V gene TRBV7-6 combines with J gene TRBJ1-5; 8 positions match TRBD1. With V trimmed by 0 bases and J by 0 bases, 7 bases remained unmatched. The CDR3 has 18 amino acids. Per the germline V gene, CDR1 is SGHVS and CDR2 is FNYEAQ. In DNA form, the CDR3 reads TGTGCCAGCAGCTTAGCGGCGGGGGACAGGCATAGCAATCAGCCCCAGCATTTT. Encoded protein: CASSLAAGDRHSNQPQHF. Using reference TRBV7-6 and TRBJ1-5 for the parts outside the CDR3, the full variable domain is GAGVSQSPRYKVTKRGQDVALRCDPISGHVSLYWYRQALGQGPEFLTYFNYEAQQDKSGLPNDRFSAERPEGSISTLTIQRTEQRDSAMYRCASSLAAGDRHSNQPQHFGDGTRLSIL.

The V and J genes are TRBV5-1 and TRBJ1-1, with TRBD1 identical over 8 bases. V dropped 3 bases and J dropped 0; count of bases not matched to a gene: 1. The CDR3 covers 14 residues. Per the germline V gene, CDR1 is SGHRS and CDR2 is YFSETQ. The CDR3 sequence: CASSSGQVNTEAFF. The CDR3 DNA follows: TGCGCCAGCAGCTCGGGACAGGTGAACACTGAAGCTTTCTTT. Using reference TRBV5-1 and TRBJ1-1 for the parts outside the CDR3, the full variable domain is KAGVTQTPRYLIKTRGQQVTLSCSPISGHRSVSWYQQTPGQGLQFLFEYFSETQRNKGNFPGRFSGRQFSNSRSEMNVSTLELGDSALYLCASSSGQVNTEAFFGQGTRLTVV.

The chain carries TRBV5-4 and TRBJ1-6; D gene unclear. This CDR3 comprises 13 residues. Trimming left V 5 bases short and J 7 bases short, with 10 bases between. Germline values: CDR1 SGHNT, CDR2 YYREEE (reference sequence). The CDR3 sequence is CASRKAVNSPLHF. The CDR3 DNA is TGTGCCAGCAGGAAGGCGGTAAATTCACCCCTCCACTTT.

V is TRBV6-5 and J is TRBJ1-5; D unresolved. Trimming pared 6 bases from V and 0 bases from J, leaving 9 bases between. The CDR3 runs to 14 residues. Germline lookup yields CDR1 MNHEY and CDR2 SVGAGI. The CDR3 region has the DNA TGTGCCAGCAGCCTTTCCCATAGCAATCAGCCCCAGCATTTT. As protein: CASSLSHSNQPQHF.

V usage is TRBV13 and J usage is TRBJ1-3; D may be TRBD1 (5 bases). Trimming removed 5 bases from V and 0 bases from J, with 8 bases in between. The length of the CDR3 is 14 residues. In germline, CDR1 is PRHDT, CDR2 FYEKMQ (reference sequence). CDR3 coding DNA: TGTGCCAGCAGCCCAGGGACCTCTGGAAACACCATATATTTT. Translating gives CASSPGTSGNTIYF.

This clone was counted a single time. This chain's CDR3 is CASSPGGPNSPLHF. The CDR3 DNA sequence: TGTGCCAGCAGTCCCGGGGGGCCTAATTCACCCCTCCACTTT. This chain joins TRBV27 and TRBJ1-6; a weak D match, TRBD1 (6 bases). Germline loops: CDR1 MNHEY, CDR2 SMNVEV (reference sequence). CDR3 length: 14 residues. V was shortened by 5 bases and J by 6 bases, with 11 bases between the two germline ends.

J is TRBJ1-1 and V is TRBV7-9; a weak D match, TRBD1 (5 bases). This CDR3 region has 14 residues. Germline CDR1 is SEHNR and CDR2 is FQNEAQ (reference sequence). Trimming left V 6 bases short and J 3 bases short, with 14 bases between. CDR3 sequence: CASSPRGEDTEAFF. The CDR3 nucleotides read TGTGCCAGCAGTCCCCGGGGGGAGGACACTGAAGCTTTCTTT. The full variable domain, with the rest looked up from reference TRBV7-9 and TRBJ1-1, is DTGVSQNPRHKITKRGQNVTFRCDPISEHNRLYWYRQTLGQGPEFLTYFQNEAQLEKSRLLSDRFSAERPKGSFSTLEIQRTEQGDSAMYLCASSPRGEDTEAFFGQGTRLTVV.

The chain links TRBV6-5 to TRBJ2-3; D uncertain. V lost 2 bases, J lost 5 bases, and 2 bases lay in between. The CDR3 is 11 amino acids. Germline V gene lookup returns CDR1 MNHEY and CDR2 SVGAGI. As DNA, the CDR3 is TGTGCCAGCAGTTACGGAGATACGCAGTATTTT. Translation: CASSYGDTQYF.

This chain joins TRBV10-3 and TRBJ1-2; the match to TRBD1 covers 7 bases. V dropped 2 bases and J dropped 4; count of bases not matched to a gene: 7. Looked up from germline, CDR1 is ENHRY and CDR2 is SYGVKD. There are 15 residues in the CDR3. Written as DNA, the CDR3 is TGTGCCATCAGTGAGGAAGCAGGGGGTCCCTATGGCTACACCTTC. Its protein is CAISEEAGGPYGYTF.

V gene TRBV6-5 combines with J gene TRBJ1-5; tentatively, D is TRBD1 (6 bases). CDR3 length: 15 amino acids. Germline CDR1 MNHEY, CDR2 SVGAGI. The V end was cut by 6 bases, the J end by 6 bases, with 18 bases between. The CDR3 nucleotides are TGTGCCAGCAGCGGGGGCCTTCAGGGAAGTCAGCCCCAGCATTTT. Translated: CASSGGLQGSQPQHF.

V gene TRBV30 combines with J gene TRBJ2-5; TRBD2 aligns across 8 bases. CDR3 length: 13 residues. Germline CDR1 reads GTSNPN; CDR2 reads SVGIG (reference sequence). V trimming: 3 bases; J trimming: 5 bases; junction bases outside the gene matches: 5. In DNA form, the CDR3 reads TGTGCCTGGAGCTTCGGGGGGGCGGAGACCCAGTACTTC. This gives the protein CAWSFGGAETQYF.

The genes are TRBV7-6 and TRBJ2-7; TRBD2 agrees at 10 bases. With 5 bases clipped from V and 7 bases from J, the junction kept 8 bases outside the gene matches. This CDR3 is built from 14 residues. Germline CDR1 reads SGHVS; CDR2 reads FNYEAQ. CDR3 DNA: TGTGCCAGCAGCCAGCGGGGGGGGTTGAGGGAGCAGTACTTC. Translating it yields CASSQRGGLREQYF.